This entry describes one T cell receptor beta chain. What it recognizes is unknown. The read terminates 3 residues before the CDR3 end, so the remaining end is supplied by the germline J gene. This sample is part of a study of T cells in women clearing cervical HPV infection. Study details: Donors had HPV16-related CIN3 or worse; 2 had invasive cancer. Controls were women whose single incident HPV16 infection cleared within 12 months without precancer or cancer. Case blood drawn at lesion detection; control blood after infection cleared. Study-wide results and caveats: Effector/memory and HPV-specific T cells were not isolated, and association timing is unknown.

Looked up from germline, CDR1 is DFQATT and CDR2 is SNEGSKA (reference sequence). V lost 6 bases and J 2 bases, leaving 13 bases between the germline ends. This CDR3 is built from 13 residues. The data were produced by immunoSEQ multiplex PCR, yet TCRdb's version contains in-frame clones alone and is incomplete. The sample's table shows about 26,000 clones. V gene TRBV20-1 combines with J gene TRBJ2-5, with D maybe TRBD1 (7 bases). The source of this sequence is a woman aged 18 to 75 with a cervical HPV16 infection that either progressed to CIN3+ or cleared (not recorded which). Sequencing input: blood buffy coat. The covered CDR3 bases are TGCAGTGCCAGGAGGGACAGTCAAGAGACC. This translates into CSARRDSQET. The whole CDR3 protein reads CSARRDSQETQYF.